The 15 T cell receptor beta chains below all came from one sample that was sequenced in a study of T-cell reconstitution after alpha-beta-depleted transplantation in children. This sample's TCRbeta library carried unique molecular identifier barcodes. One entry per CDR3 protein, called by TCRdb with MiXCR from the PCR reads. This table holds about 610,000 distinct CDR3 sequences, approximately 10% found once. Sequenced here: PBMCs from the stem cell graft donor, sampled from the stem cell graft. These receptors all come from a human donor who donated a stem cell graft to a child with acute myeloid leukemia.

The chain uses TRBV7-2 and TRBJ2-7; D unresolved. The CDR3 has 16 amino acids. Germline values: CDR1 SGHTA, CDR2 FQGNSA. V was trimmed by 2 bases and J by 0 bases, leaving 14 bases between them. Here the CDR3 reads CASSLYSTLSSYEQYF. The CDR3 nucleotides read TGTGCCAGCAGCTTATATTCTACGCTGAGCTCCTACGAGCAGTACTTC.

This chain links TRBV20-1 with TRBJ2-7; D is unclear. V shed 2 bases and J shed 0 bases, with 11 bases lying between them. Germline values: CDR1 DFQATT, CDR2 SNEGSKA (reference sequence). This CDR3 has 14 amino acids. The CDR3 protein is CSARFWELSYEQYF. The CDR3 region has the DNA TGCAGTGCTAGATTTTGGGAACTCTCCTACGAGCAGTACTTC.

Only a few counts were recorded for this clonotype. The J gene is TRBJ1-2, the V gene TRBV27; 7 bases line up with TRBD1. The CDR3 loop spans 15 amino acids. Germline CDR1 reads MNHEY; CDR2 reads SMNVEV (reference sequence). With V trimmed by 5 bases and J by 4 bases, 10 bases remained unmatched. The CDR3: CASSPLQGFGYGYTF. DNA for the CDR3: TGTGCCAGCAGTCCCCTACAGGGGTTCGGCTATGGCTACACCTTC.

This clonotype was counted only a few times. The CDR3 loop reads CASSPSAGGRRETQYF. The CDR3 DNA follows: TGTGCCAGCAGCCCCTCAGCGGGAGGACGGAGAGAGACCCAGTACTTC. J is TRBJ2-5 and V is TRBV7-3, with TRBD2 matching 9 bases. V lost 5 bases, J lost 4 bases, and 11 bases stayed unmatched. Germline assignment: CDR1 SGHTA and CDR2 FQGTGA. This CDR3 spans 16 amino acids.

The CDR3 sequence: CASTAATDTQYF. The CDR3 DNA sequence: TGTGCCTCGACGGCGGCCACAGATACGCAGTATTTT. The chain couples TRBV30 to TRBJ2-3, with D uncertain. V was trimmed by 7 bases and J by 2 bases, leaving 10 bases between them. The CDR3 is 12 residues long. The germline gives CDR1 GTSNPN, CDR2 SVGIG (reference sequence).

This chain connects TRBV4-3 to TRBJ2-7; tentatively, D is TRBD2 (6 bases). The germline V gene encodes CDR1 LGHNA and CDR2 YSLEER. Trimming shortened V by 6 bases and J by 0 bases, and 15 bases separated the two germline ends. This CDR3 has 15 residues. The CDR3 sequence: CASSRGPGGSYEQYF. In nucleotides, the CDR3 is TGCGCCAGCAGTCGCGGCCCCGGGGGCTCCTACGAGCAGTACTTC.

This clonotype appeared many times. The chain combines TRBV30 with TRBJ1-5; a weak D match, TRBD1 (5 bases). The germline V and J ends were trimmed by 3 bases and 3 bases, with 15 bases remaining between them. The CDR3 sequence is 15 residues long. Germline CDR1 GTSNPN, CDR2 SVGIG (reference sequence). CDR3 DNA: TGTGCCTGGAGACACCAGGGATCCCTCAATCAGCCCCAGCATTTT. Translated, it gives CAWRHQGSLNQPQHF.

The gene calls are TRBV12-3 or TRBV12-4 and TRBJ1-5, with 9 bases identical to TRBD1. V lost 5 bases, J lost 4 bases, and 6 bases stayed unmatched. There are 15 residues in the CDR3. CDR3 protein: CASSGQGRGNQPQHF. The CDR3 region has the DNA TGTGCCAGCAGTGGACAGGGGAGGGGGAATCAGCCCCAGCATTTT.

This CDR3 reads CASREQGPTPYNEQFF. CDR3 nucleotides: TGTGCCAGCAGGGAACAGGGTCCAACGCCCTACAATGAGCAGTTCTTC. V usage is TRBV2 and J usage is TRBJ2-1, with TRBD1 as a possible D gene (6 bases). The V and J ends lost 6 bases and 2 bases respectively, with 17 bases between them. Germline CDR1 is SNHLY and CDR2 is FYNNEI. The CDR3 spans 16 residues. The full variable domain, rest sourced from reference TRBV2 and TRBJ2-1, is EPEVTQTPSHQVTQMGQEVILRCVPISNHLYFYWYRQILGQKVEFLVSFYNNEISEKSEIFDDQFSVERPDGSNFTLKIRSTKLEDSAMYFCASREQGPTPYNEQFFGPGTRLTVL.

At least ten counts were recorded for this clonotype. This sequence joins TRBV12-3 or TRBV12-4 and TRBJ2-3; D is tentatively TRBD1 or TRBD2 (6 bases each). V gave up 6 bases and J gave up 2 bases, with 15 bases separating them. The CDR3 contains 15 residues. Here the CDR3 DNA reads TGTGCCAGCAGCCCCACAGGGACTTTCACAGATACGCAGTATTTT. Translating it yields CASSPTGTFTDTQYF.

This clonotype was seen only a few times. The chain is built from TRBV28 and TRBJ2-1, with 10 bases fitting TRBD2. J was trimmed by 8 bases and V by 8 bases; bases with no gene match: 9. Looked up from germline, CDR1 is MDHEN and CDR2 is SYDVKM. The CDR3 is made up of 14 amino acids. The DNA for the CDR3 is TGTGCCAGCGGGAAAGCGGGAGGGCGGTATGAGCAGTTCTTC. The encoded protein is CASGKAGGRYEQFF.

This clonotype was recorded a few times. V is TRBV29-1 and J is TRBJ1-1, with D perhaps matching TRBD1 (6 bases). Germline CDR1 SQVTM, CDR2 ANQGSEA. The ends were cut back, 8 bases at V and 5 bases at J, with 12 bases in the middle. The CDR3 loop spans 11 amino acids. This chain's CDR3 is CSQYRDTEAFF. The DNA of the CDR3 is TGCAGCCAATACAGGGATACTGAAGCTTTCTTT.

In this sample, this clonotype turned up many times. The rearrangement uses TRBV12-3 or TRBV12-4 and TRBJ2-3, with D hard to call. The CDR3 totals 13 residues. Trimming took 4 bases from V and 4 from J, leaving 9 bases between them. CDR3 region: CASSSRGADTQYF. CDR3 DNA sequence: TGTGCCAGCAGTTCCCGAGGCGCAGATACGCAGTATTTT.

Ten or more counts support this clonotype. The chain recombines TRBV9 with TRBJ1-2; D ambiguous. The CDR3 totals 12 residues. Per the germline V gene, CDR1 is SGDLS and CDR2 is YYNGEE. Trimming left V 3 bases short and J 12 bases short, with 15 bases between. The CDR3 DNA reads TGTGCCAGCAGCGCCAGCGAAACTATGCACACCTTC. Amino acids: CASSASETMHTF.

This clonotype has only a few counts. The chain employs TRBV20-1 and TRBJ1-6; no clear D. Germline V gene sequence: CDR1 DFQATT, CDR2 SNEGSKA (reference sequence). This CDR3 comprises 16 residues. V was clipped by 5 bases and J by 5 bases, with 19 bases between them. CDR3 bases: TGCAGTGCTGGCCCTCCCGGCAGGCACAATAATTCACCCCTCCACTTT. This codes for CSAGPPGRHNNSPLHF.